This T cell receptor (beta chain) was observed in a study of T cell responses to AZD1222 COVID-19 vaccine. Measured with immunoSEQ multiplex PCR; TCRdb has only the in-frame clones, and not every one. The data contain over 75,000 clones, around nine tenths of them singletons. The CDR3 extends over 12 amino acids. V dropped 6 bases and J dropped 1 base, with 7 bases sitting between them. In germline, CDR1 is MNHEY, CDR2 SMNVEV (reference sequence). The receptor comes from an adult who received the AZD1222 COVID-19 vaccine. The specimen was peripheral blood, collected 28 days after the second AZD1222 dose. V and J are TRBV27 and TRBJ2-7, with D perhaps TRBD1 (5 bases). CDR3 sequence (DNA): TGTGCCAGCAGGTCAGGGTCCTACGAGCAGTACTTC. Its translation is CASRSGSYEQYF.